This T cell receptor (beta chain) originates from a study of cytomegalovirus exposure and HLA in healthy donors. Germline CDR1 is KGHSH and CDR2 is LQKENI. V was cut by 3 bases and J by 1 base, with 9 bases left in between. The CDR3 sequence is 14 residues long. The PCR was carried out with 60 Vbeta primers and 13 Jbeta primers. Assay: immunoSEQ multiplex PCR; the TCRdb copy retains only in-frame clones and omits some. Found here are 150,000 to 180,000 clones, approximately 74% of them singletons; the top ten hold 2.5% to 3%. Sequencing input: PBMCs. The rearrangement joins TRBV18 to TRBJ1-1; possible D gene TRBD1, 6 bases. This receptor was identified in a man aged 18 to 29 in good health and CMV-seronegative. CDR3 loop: CASSPTGQNTEAFF. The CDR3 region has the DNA TGTGCCAGCTCACCGACAGGTCAGAACACTGAAGCTTTCTTT.